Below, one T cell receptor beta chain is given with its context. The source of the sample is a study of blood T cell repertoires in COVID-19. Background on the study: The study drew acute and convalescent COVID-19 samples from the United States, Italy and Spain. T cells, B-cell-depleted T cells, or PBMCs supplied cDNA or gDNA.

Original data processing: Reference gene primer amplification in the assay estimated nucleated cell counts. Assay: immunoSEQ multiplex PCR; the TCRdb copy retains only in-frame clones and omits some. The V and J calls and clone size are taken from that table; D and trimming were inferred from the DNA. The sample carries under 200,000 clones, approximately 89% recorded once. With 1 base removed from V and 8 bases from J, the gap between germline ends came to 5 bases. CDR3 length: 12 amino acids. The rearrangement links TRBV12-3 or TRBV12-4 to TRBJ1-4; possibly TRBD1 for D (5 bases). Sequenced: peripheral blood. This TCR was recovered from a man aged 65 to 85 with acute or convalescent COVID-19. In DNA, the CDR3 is TGTGCCAGCAGTTTAGAGGGGGAAAAACTGTTTTTT. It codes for CASSLEGEKLFF.